The clone carrying this T cell receptor beta chain showed up just a few times. The data derive from a study of blood T cell repertoires in COVID-19. At the level of the study: Donors in the United States, Italy and Spain gave samples during acute or convalescent COVID-19. Sample material is recorded as cDNA or gDNA derived from T cells, B-cell-depleted T cells, or PBMCs.

As handled by the study authors: Nucleated cell counts were estimated from reference gene primer amplification. TCRdb keeps only in-frame clones here, not all; method: immunoSEQ multiplex PCR. V, J and clone size reflect that table, while D and trimming were determined from the DNA. The table records 70,000 or so clones, about four fifths of them present only once. This CDR3 has 12 residues. V was clipped by 4 bases and J by 4 bases; unmatched bases: 2. Germline V gene sequence: CDR1 SQVTM, CDR2 ANQGSEA. The sequenced material came from peripheral blood. The V and J genes are TRBV29-1 and TRBJ1-1; 8 positions agree with TRBD1. This TCR was sampled from a human donor in a cohort sampled during active COVID-19. The CDR3 loop reads CSVGQGSTEAFF. The DNA for the CDR3 is TGCAGCGTTGGACAGGGGTCCACTGAAGCTTTCTTT.